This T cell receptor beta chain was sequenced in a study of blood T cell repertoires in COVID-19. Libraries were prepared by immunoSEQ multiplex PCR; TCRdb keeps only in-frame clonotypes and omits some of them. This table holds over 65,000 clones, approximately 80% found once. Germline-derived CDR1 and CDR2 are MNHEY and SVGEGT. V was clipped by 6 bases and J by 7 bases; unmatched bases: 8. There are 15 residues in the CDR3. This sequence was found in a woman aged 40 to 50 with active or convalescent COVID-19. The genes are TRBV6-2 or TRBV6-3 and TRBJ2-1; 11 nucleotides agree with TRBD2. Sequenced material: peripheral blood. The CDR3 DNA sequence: TGTGCCAGCAGCCTACTAGCGGGGGACCTTAATGAGCAGTTCTTC. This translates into CASSLLAGDLNEQFF.